This T cell receptor beta chain was identified during a study of cytomegalovirus exposure and HLA in healthy donors. This clone was observed once. Its target is not known. TCRdb keeps only in-frame clones here, not all; method: immunoSEQ multiplex PCR. This table holds 250,000 to 350,000 clones, roughly 87% found once. Study-wide results and limits: Cytomegalovirus-associated TCR beta chains were listed, numbering some 180.

Sequences were obtained from PBMCs. The receptor was derived from a woman aged 30 to 39 in good health and CMV-seropositive.

The DNA of the CDR3 is TGTGCCAGCAGTGACCGTAACATCAATGAGCAGTTCTTC. Its protein product is CASSDRNINEQFF. V is TRBV6-6 and J is TRBJ2-1; D not resolved. With 5 bases removed from V and 6 bases from J, the gap between germline ends came to 11 bases. From germline, CDR1 is MNHNY and CDR2 SVGAGI (reference sequence). The CDR3 is made up of 13 amino acids.